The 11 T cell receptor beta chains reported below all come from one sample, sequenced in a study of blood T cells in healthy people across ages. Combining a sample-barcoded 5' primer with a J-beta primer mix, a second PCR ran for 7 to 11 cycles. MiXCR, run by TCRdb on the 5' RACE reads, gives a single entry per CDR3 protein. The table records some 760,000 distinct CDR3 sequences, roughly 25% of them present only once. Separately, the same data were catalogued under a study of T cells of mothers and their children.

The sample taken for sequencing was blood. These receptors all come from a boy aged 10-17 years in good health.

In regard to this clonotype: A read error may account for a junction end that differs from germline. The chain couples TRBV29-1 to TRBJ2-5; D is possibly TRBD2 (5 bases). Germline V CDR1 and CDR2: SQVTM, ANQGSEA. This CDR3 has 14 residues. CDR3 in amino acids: CGVLLDGRGGTQYF. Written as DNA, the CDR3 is TGCGGCGTTCTCCTTGATGGCCGAGGAGGGACCCAGTACTTC.

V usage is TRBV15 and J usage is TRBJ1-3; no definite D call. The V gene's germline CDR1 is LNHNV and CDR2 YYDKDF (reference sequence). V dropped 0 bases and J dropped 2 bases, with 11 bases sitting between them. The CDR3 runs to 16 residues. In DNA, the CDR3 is TGTGCCACCAGCAGAGATTTTGGGTTTCCTGGAAACACCATATATTTT. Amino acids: CATSRDFGFPGNTIYF. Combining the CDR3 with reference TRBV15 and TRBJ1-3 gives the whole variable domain DAMVIQNPRYQVTQFGKPVTLSCSQTLNHNVMYWYQQKSSQAPKLLFHYYDKDFNNEADTPDNFQSRRPNTSFCFLDIRSPGLGDTAMYLCATSRDFGFPGNTIYFGEGSWLTVV.

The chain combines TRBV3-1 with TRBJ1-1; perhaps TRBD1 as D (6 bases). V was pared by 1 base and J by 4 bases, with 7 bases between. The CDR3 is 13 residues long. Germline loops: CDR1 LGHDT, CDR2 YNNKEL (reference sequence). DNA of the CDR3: TGTGCCAGCAGCCAAGCAGGGGCCACTGAAGCTTTCTTT. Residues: CASSQAGATEAFF.

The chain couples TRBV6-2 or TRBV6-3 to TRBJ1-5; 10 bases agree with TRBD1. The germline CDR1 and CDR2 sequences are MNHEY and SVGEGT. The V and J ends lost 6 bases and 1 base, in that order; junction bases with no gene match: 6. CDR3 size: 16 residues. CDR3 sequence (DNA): TGTGCCAGCAGGACAGGGGGCTTTGGGAGCAATCAGCCCCAGCATTTT. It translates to CASRTGGFGSNQPQHF.

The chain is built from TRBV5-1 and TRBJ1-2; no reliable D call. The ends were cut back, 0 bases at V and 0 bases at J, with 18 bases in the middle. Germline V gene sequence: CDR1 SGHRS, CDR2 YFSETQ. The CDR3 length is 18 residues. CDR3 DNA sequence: TGCGCCAGCAGCTTGGAAGTCCCTCGAGTAGGAGCTAACTATGGCTACACCTTC. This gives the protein CASSLEVPRVGANYGYTF.

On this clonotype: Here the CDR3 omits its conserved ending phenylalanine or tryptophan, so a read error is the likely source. The CDR3 spells CAIRRATDNSPLHL. The CDR3 region has the DNA TGTGCCATCCGGAGGGCAACCGATAATTCACCCCTCCACCTT. The V gene is TRBV10-3, the J gene TRBJ1-6; no reliable D call. The germline CDR1 and CDR2 sequences are ENHRY and SYGVKD. Trimming stripped 8 bases from V and 5 bases from J, with 13 bases between. The CDR3 loop spans 14 amino acids.

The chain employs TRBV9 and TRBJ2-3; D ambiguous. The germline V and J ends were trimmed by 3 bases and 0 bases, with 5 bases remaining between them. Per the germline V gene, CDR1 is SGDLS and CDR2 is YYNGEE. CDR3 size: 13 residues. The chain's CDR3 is CASSAPSTDTQYF. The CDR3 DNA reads TGTGCCAGCAGCGCTCCTAGCACAGATACGCAGTATTTT.

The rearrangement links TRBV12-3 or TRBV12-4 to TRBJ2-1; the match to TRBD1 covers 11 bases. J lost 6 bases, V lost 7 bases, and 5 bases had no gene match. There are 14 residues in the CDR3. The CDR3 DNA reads TGTGCCAGCACCGCCGGGACAGGGGGCAATGAGCAGTTCTTC. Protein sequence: CASTAGTGGNEQFF.

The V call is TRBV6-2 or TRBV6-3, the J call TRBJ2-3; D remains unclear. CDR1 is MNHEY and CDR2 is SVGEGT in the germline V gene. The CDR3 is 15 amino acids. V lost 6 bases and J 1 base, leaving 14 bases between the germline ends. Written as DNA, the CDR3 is TGTGCCAGCAGCTTATGGCGACTTGGCACAGATACGCAGTATTTT. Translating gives CASSLWRLGTDTQYF.

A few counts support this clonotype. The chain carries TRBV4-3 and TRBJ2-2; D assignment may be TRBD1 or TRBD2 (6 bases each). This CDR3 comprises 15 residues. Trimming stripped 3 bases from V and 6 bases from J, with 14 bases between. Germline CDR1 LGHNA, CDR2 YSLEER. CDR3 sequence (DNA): TGCGCCAGCAGCCACTCAGGGGAGGTTCCCGGGGAGCTGTTTTTT. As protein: CASSHSGEVPGELFF.

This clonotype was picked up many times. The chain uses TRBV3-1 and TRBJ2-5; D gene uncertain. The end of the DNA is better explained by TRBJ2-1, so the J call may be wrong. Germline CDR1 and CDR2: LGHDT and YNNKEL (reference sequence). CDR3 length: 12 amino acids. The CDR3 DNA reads TGTGCCAGCAGCCAAACGGGCAATGAGCAGTTCTTC. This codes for CASSQTGNEQFF.